What follows are 21 T cell receptor beta chains derived from one specimen sequenced in a study of shared clonotypes between healthy human individuals. The data were produced by immunoSEQ multiplex PCR, yet TCRdb's version contains in-frame clones alone and is incomplete. The sample includes a few hundred thousand clones, around 74% of them seen just once. Sequencing was done on a sample of memory CD4+ T cells sorted from blood. Subset indicated: CD45RA-negative fraction. These receptors originate from a man aged 25-45 years in good health.

The chain joins TRBV19 to TRBJ2-7, with TRBD2 as a possible D gene (5 bases). This CDR3 has 17 residues. Trimming stripped 5 bases from V and 4 bases from J, with 24 bases between. Germline loops: CDR1 LNHDA, CDR2 SQIVND (reference sequence). Written as DNA, the CDR3 is TGTGCCAGTAGTCCTCTGAAGGAGGCTTTCTTTTGGTACGAGCAGTACTTC. It encodes CASSPLKEAFFWYEQYF. The full variable domain, rest sourced from reference TRBV19 and TRBJ2-7, is DGGITQSPKYLFRKEGQNVTLSCEQNLNHDAMYWYRQDPGQGLRLIYYSQIVNDFQKGDIAEGYSVSREKKESFPLTVTSAQKNPTAFYLCASSPLKEAFFWYEQYFGPGTRLTVT.

DNA of the CDR3: TGTGCCAGTAGTCGGACTAGCGGGTCACAAGAGACCCAGTACTTC. This codes for CASSRTSGSQETQYF. The rearrangement joins TRBV19 to TRBJ2-5; 11 bases are a match to TRBD2. The CDR3 spans 15 residues. V lost 5 bases, J lost 2 bases, and 4 bases stayed unmatched. Germline CDR1 and CDR2: LNHDA and SQIVND (reference sequence).

This CDR3 reads CAISESNRNAGSGKHEQFF. CDR3 bases: TGTGCCATCAGTGAGTCCAACCGGAACGCCGGGAGCGGGAAACATGAGCAGTTCTTC. V and J are TRBV10-3 and TRBJ2-1; 7 positions agree with TRBD2. Trimming cost V 0 bases and J 8 bases; bases outside gene matches: 19. The CDR3 length is 19 residues. CDR1 is ENHRY, CDR2 SYGVKD, per germline.

The genes are TRBV5-1 and TRBJ2-7; D is unclear. This CDR3 is 13 amino acids long. Trimming shortened V by 5 bases and J by 6 bases, and 15 bases separated the two germline ends. In germline, CDR1 is SGHRS, CDR2 YFSETQ. The CDR3 is CASRPLVVGEQYF. Written as DNA, the CDR3 is TGCGCCAGCAGGCCCCTCGTGGTTGGCGAGCAGTACTTC.

The chain joins TRBV7-4 to TRBJ2-7; TRBD1 matches 7 bases. V dropped 3 bases and J dropped 5; count of bases not matched to a gene: 1. Germline lookup yields CDR1 SGHVT and CDR2 SQSDAQ. The CDR3 length is 12 residues. For the CDR3, the DNA is TGTGCCAGCAGCTTTACAGGGGACGAGCAGTACTTC. It encodes CASSFTGDEQYF.

J is TRBJ2-3 and V is TRBV6-4; 8 nucleotides agree with TRBD2. Trimming cost V 6 bases and J 4 bases; bases outside gene matches: 12. Germline-derived CDR1 and CDR2 are MRHNA and SNTAGT. The CDR3 contains 16 residues. The CDR3 sequence is CASRLHGGEASDTQYF. The CDR3 DNA follows: TGTGCCAGCAGACTACACGGGGGGGAGGCGTCAGATACGCAGTATTTT.

The rearrangement uses TRBV5-4 and TRBJ2-7, with TRBD2 matching over 7 bases. V shed 4 bases and J 8 bases; nucleotides not matched to a gene: 12. The CDR3 is made up of 14 amino acids. Germline CDR1 is SGHNT and CDR2 is YYREEE (reference sequence). CDR3 bases: TGTGCCAGCAGCGCTCAGGAACTAGCGCCCCAGCAGTACTTC. Translating it yields CASSAQELAPQQYF. The complete variable domain, with remaining parts taken from reference TRBV5-4 and TRBJ2-7, reads ETGVTQSPTHLIKTRGQQVTLRCSSQSGHNTVSWYQQALGQGPQFIFQYYREEENGRGNFPPRFSGLQFPNYSSELNVNALELDDSALYLCASSAQELAPQQYFGPGTRLTVT.

This clone was counted once. The chain combines TRBV5-1 with TRBJ2-2; D is uncertain. The length of the CDR3 is 13 residues. V lost 0 bases, J lost 7 bases, and 7 bases lay in between. The V gene's germline CDR1 is SGHRS and CDR2 YFSETQ. In nucleotides, the CDR3 is TGCGCCAGCAGCTTGGGGTTGGTCGGGGAGCTGTTTTTT. It codes for CASSLGLVGELFF.

This clone was detected once. This chain connects TRBV27 to TRBJ2-4; 10 bases fit TRBD1. CDR1 and CDR2 (germline): MNHEY, SMNVEV (reference sequence). With V trimmed by 6 bases and J by 7 bases, 9 bases remained unmatched. This CDR3 region has 15 residues. The CDR3 loop reads CASRPDRGVYNIQYF. The CDR3 nucleotides are TGTGCCAGCAGACCGGACAGGGGGGTTTACAACATTCAGTACTTC.

The J gene is TRBJ2-7, the V gene TRBV4-1; 10 nucleotides match TRBD2. Germline V gene data show CDR1 as MGHRA and CDR2 as YSYEKL. This CDR3 is 16 amino acids long. V lost 0 bases and J lost 2; bases outside the gene matches: 4. Here the CDR3 reads CASSQEWLAGAYEQYF. DNA of the CDR3: TGCGCCAGCAGCCAAGAATGGCTAGCGGGGGCCTACGAGCAGTACTTC.

The J gene is TRBJ2-2, the V gene TRBV9; D may be TRBD2 (6 bases). Trimming took off 0 bases at V and 3 bases at J, with 9 bases between the two ends. The CDR3 has 15 amino acids. CDR1 SGDLS and CDR2 YYNGEE come from the germline V gene. CDR3 DNA: TGTGCCAGCAGCGTAGGGACTACTGACACCGGGGAGCTGTTTTTT. Its protein product is CASSVGTTDTGELFF.

CDR3 nucleotides: TGTGCCAGCAGTTTATGGAACGGGGGCGCGACTGAAGCTTTCTTT. It yields the protein CASSLWNGGATEAFF. This chain uses TRBV28 with TRBJ1-1; D might be TRBD1 (6 bases). CDR3 length: 15 residues. The V gene's germline CDR1 is MDHEN and CDR2 SYDVKM. Trimming stripped 0 bases from V and 5 bases from J, with 13 bases between.

This clone was picked up one time. The J gene is TRBJ2-3, the V gene TRBV11-2; D is tentatively TRBD1 or TRBD2 (5 bases each). Germline V lookup: CDR1 SGHAT, CDR2 FQNNGV. V was cut by 1 base and J by 4 bases, with 15 bases left in between. CDR3 length: 16 amino acids. The CDR3 sequence: CASSLVFGAGADTQYF. The CDR3 bases are TGTGCCAGCAGCTTAGTTTTCGGGGCGGGTGCAGATACGCAGTATTTT.

V is TRBV7-9 and J is TRBJ2-3, with D possibly being TRBD1 (5 bases). Germline V gives CDR1 SEHNR, CDR2 FQNEAQ (reference sequence). Trimming shortened V by 5 bases and J by 8 bases, and 17 bases separated the two germline ends. The CDR3 has 14 amino acids. The CDR3 spells CASSADNLWPTQYF. As DNA, the CDR3 is TGTGCCAGCAGCGCGGACAATCTGTGGCCTACGCAGTATTTT.

V is TRBV6-5 and J is TRBJ2-7; D is ambiguous. V was trimmed by 8 bases and J by 1 base, leaving 6 bases between them. Germline CDR1 is MNHEY and CDR2 is SVGAGI. The CDR3 is 11 residues long. The CDR3 spells CASLESYEQYF. In nucleotides, the CDR3 is TGTGCCAGCCTAGAGTCCTACGAGCAGTACTTC.

This clone occurred once. In DNA, the CDR3 is TGCGCCAGCAGAAGAGGGACATCCGAGTACGAGCAGTACTTC. Translating it yields CASRRGTSEYEQYF. The J gene is TRBJ2-7, the V gene TRBV5-1; perhaps TRBD1 as D (6 bases). CDR3 length equals 14 residues. V shed 5 bases and J shed 4 bases, with 16 bases lying between them. Germline V gives CDR1 SGHRS, CDR2 YFSETQ.

This rearrangement joins TRBV12-5 to TRBJ2-1; 7 bases align to TRBD1. Trimming took 8 bases from V and 1 from J; bases not matched to a gene: 8. The V gene's germline CDR1 is LGHNT and CDR2 FRNRAP. The CDR3 has 15 residues. The CDR3, as DNA: TGTGCTAGTAGCCGGGACAGAGTTTCCTACAATGAGCAGTTCTTC. Encoded protein: CASSRDRVSYNEQFF.

V usage is TRBV13 and J usage is TRBJ2-7, with D perhaps matching TRBD1 or TRBD2 (5 bases each). The CDR3 spans 13 residues. V was pared by 5 bases and J by 2 bases, with 10 bases between. Germline CDR1 PRHDT, CDR2 FYEKMQ (reference sequence). CDR3 sequence (DNA): TGTGCCAGCAGCCTCCGGGACGCCTACGAGCAGTACTTC. The encoded protein is CASSLRDAYEQYF.

This clone was found once. V and J are TRBV2 and TRBJ2-7, with TRBD2 matching over 9 bases. V shed 2 bases, J shed 0 bases, and the junction held 2 bases outside the gene matches. CDR1 SNHLY and CDR2 FYNNEI come from the germline V gene. This CDR3 spans 15 amino acids. The CDR3: CASSEFSGSSYEQYF. As DNA, the CDR3 is TGTGCCAGCAGTGAATTTAGCGGGAGCTCCTACGAGCAGTACTTC.

This clone was recorded a few times. This rearrangement joins TRBV7-2 to TRBJ2-6; D might be TRBD1 or TRBD2, each matching 5 bases. The CDR3 totals 15 residues. CDR1 is SGHTA and CDR2 is FQGNSA in the germline V gene. The germline V and J ends were trimmed by 5 bases and 0 bases, with 8 bases remaining between them. CDR3: CASSRDPSGANVLTF. The CDR3 nucleotides read TGTGCCAGCAGCCGGGACCCCTCTGGGGCCAACGTCCTGACTTTC.

The chain recombines TRBV23-1 with TRBJ1-2, with a tentative D call TRBD1 (6 bases). TRBV23-1 is an ORF, and what it does is uncertain. The CDR3 contains 13 residues. V lost 4 bases to trimming and J lost 8 bases, with 14 bases between them. In nucleotides, the CDR3 is TGCGCCAGCAGTCGAGCCGGGGGGCCCGGCTACACCTTC. This encodes CASSRAGGPGYTF.